The following is a T cell receptor beta chain sequence with its context. The identical CDR3 is also encoded by other nucleotide sequences in the sample. Repertoires were generated with immunoSEQ multiplex PCR, while TCRdb's copy carries only in-frame clones and drops some. This table has about 62,000 clones, 79% appearing once. This sample was included in a study of OX40 agonist ivuxolimab in advanced cancers. At the level of the study: The patients' treatment was ivuxolimab, an agonistic anti-OX40 (CD134) antibody.

The germline V gene has CDR1 MGHRA and CDR2 YSYEKL. There are 15 residues in the CDR3. V shed 1 base and J 2 bases; nucleotides not matched to a gene: 2. Specimen: CD4+ or CD8+ T cells sorted from blood, collected in a trial of the OX40 agonist ivuxolimab. J is TRBJ2-7 and V is TRBV4-1; 10 nucleotides agree with TRBD1. The receptor comes from an adult with an advanced solid tumor such as melanoma, head and neck, liver or kidney cancer. The CDR3 spells CASSQAGTGAYEQYF. As DNA, the CDR3 is TGCGCCAGCAGCCAAGCCGGGACAGGGGCCTACGAGCAGTACTTC.